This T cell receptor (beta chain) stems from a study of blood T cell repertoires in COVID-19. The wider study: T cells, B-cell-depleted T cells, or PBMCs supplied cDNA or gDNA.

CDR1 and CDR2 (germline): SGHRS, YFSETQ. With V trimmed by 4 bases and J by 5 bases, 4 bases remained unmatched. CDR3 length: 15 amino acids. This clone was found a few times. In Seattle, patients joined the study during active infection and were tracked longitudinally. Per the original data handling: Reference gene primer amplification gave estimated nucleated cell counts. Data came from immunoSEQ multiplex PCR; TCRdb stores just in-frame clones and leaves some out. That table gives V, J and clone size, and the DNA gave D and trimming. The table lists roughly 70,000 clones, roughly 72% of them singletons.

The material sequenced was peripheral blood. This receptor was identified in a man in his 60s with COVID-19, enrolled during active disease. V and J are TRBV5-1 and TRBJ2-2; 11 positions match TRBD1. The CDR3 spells CASSNGQGATGELFF. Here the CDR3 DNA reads TGCGCCAGCAGCAACGGACAGGGGGCTACCGGGGAGCTGTTTTTT.